These 25 T cell receptor beta chains came from one sample sequenced in a study of blood T cell repertoires in COVID-19. The protocol was immunoSEQ multiplex PCR, while the TCRdb copy is restricted to in-frame clones and leaves out a portion. The table records 75,000 to 100,000 clones, 86% of them present only once. Sequencing used peripheral blood. The receptors were sampled from a woman of 80 years or more with acute or convalescent COVID-19.

This clone has just a few counts. V is TRBV4-1 and J is TRBJ2-1; no definite D call. This CDR3 region has 13 residues. CDR1 is MGHRA and CDR2 is YSYEKL in the germline V gene. V was cut by 1 base and J by 8 bases, with 9 bases left in between. The CDR3 protein is CASSQVETHEQFF. The CDR3 bases are TGCGCCAGCAGCCAAGTGGAGACGCATGAGCAGTTCTTC.

The genes are TRBV11-3 and TRBJ2-7, with a tentative D call TRBD1 (5 bases). The germline V gene encodes CDR1 SGHNT and CDR2 YENEEA. Trimming left V 1 base short and J 2 bases short, with 12 bases between. The CDR3 covers 15 residues. The CDR3 region is CASSLGRESTYEQYF. The CDR3 DNA reads as TGTGCCAGCAGCTTAGGCAGGGAATCCACCTACGAGCAGTACTTC.

Only one count was recorded for this clone. This sequence joins TRBV3-1 (or the pseudogene TRBV3-2) and TRBJ1-6; D remains unclear. CDR1 LGHDT and CDR2 YNNKEL come from the germline V gene (reference sequence). The CDR3 covers 13 residues. V was shortened by 8 bases and J by 5 bases, with 10 bases between the two germline ends. The CDR3 nucleotides are TGTGCCAGCGGGTTAAGCGATAATTCACCCCTCCACTTT. Translated, it gives CASGLSDNSPLHF.

This clone was picked up one time. J is TRBJ1-1 and V is TRBV5-1; no reliable D call. The CDR3 totals 12 residues. Trimming took 1 base from V and 5 from J, leaving 6 bases between them. Germline CDR1 reads SGHRS; CDR2 reads YFSETQ. CDR3 residues: CASSLRGTEAFF. In nucleotides, the CDR3 is TGCGCCAGCAGCTTGAGAGGTACTGAAGCTTTCTTT.

The rearrangement uses TRBV7-6 and TRBJ2-2; D is perhaps TRBD1 (6 bases). The V gene's germline CDR1 is SGHVS and CDR2 FNYEAQ. Deletions cut 5 bases from V and 3 bases from J, with 13 bases between. There are 15 residues in the CDR3. CDR3: CASSVNRADTGELFF. The DNA for the CDR3 is TGTGCCAGCAGCGTAAACAGGGCGGACACCGGGGAGCTGTTTTTT.

This clone was recorded a few times. For the CDR3, the DNA is TGTGCCAGCAGCCAAGATCATTGGGCAGGGGGCATACGGGAGCAGTACTTC. Encoded protein: CASSQDHWAGGIREQYF. The V call is TRBV3-1 (or the pseudogene TRBV3-2), the J call TRBJ2-7; 8 bases are a match to TRBD1. V shed 0 bases, J shed 7 bases, and the junction held 14 bases outside the gene matches. Germline loops: CDR1 LGHDT, CDR2 YNNKEL (reference sequence). The CDR3 is 17 residues long.

The chain recombines TRBV6-6 with TRBJ1-2; D gene ambiguous. The CDR3 runs to 12 residues. From germline, CDR1 is MNHNY and CDR2 SVGAGI (reference sequence). Between the trimmed V and J ends, which lost 6 bases and 5 bases, there was a span of 10 bases. The CDR3 bases are TGTGCCAGCAGATCCCGTCGTTATGGCTACACCTTC. Its translation: CASRSRRYGYTF.

CDR3 sequence reads: CASSLEGVSNQPQHF. Here the CDR3 DNA reads TGTGCCAGCAGCTTGGAAGGGGTCAGCAATCAGCCCCAGCATTTT. This chain joins TRBV5-8 and TRBJ1-5, with a possible D match to TRBD1 (5 bases). The V and J ends lost 0 bases and 1 base respectively, with 8 bases between them. The CDR3 sequence is 15 residues long. Germline V gene lookup returns CDR1 SGHTS and CDR2 YDEGEE.

V is TRBV4-1 and J is TRBJ1-6; 8 nucleotides align to TRBD1. J was trimmed by 14 bases and V by 0 bases; bases with no gene match: 6. CDR3 length: 14 residues. Germline V CDR1 and CDR2: MGHRA, YSYEKL. The CDR3 DNA reads as TGCGCCAGCAGCCAAGAGCCAACAGGGGGATCCCTCCACTTT. Translating gives CASSQEPTGGSLHF.

The genes are TRBV6-5 and TRBJ2-3; weak D call: TRBD2 (5 bases). The CDR3 is 13 amino acids. The ends were cut back, 2 bases at V and 2 bases at J, with 5 bases in the middle. The V gene's germline CDR1 is MNHEY and CDR2 SVGAGI. The CDR3 DNA is TGTGCCAGCAGTTACCGGGACACAGATACGCAGTATTTT. Protein product: CASSYRDTDTQYF.

CDR3 amino acids: CASSLKDDRPPEKLFF. The DNA for the CDR3 is TGTGCCAGCAGCCTAAAGGACGACAGGCCCCCTGAAAAACTGTTTTTT. The chain recombines TRBV5-6 with TRBJ1-4, with a weak D call TRBD1 (6 bases). The CDR3 is 16 residues long. Germline V gene sequence: CDR1 SGHDT, CDR2 YYEEEE. V dropped 4 bases and J dropped 7 bases, with 20 bases sitting between them.

This clone has more than one count but fewer than ten. The chain carries TRBV7-6 and TRBJ1-1; 12 nucleotides match TRBD1. The CDR3 contains 18 residues. V trimming: 0 bases; J trimming: 4 bases; junction bases outside the gene matches: 9. Germline V CDR1 and CDR2: SGHVS, FNYEAQ. CDR3: CASSLAWDRGRLVTEAFF. The DNA of the CDR3 is TGTGCCAGCAGCTTAGCGTGGGACAGGGGGCGTTTGGTCACTGAAGCTTTCTTT.

This clone was detected once. The chain is built from TRBV19 and TRBJ2-7; tentatively, D is TRBD1 (5 bases). Trimming pared 5 bases from V and 3 bases from J, leaving 14 bases between. Germline V lookup: CDR1 LNHDA, CDR2 SQIVND (reference sequence). This CDR3 has 14 amino acids. The CDR3 nucleotides read TGTGCCAGTAGTCTCAGGGTCGGAAGCTACGAGCAGTACTTC. Its translation: CASSLRVGSYEQYF.

The rearrangement joins TRBV19 to TRBJ1-4, with TRBD1 as a possible D gene (5 bases). The V and J ends lost 3 bases and 7 bases respectively, with 18 bases between them. The length of the CDR3 is 16 residues. Germline V gene lookup returns CDR1 LNHDA and CDR2 SQIVND (reference sequence). The CDR3 is CASSIPAGPGREKLFF. CDR3 bases: TGTGCCAGTAGTATTCCGGCGGGGCCAGGGCGTGAAAAACTGTTTTTT.

The CDR3 bases are TGTGCCTGGAGTGTGGGGAACAGGGACAATTCACCCCTCCACTTT. Translation: CAWSVGNRDNSPLHF. The chain joins TRBV30 to TRBJ1-6; the D gene is possibly TRBD1 (6 bases). V was cut by 0 bases and J by 7 bases, with 13 bases left in between. Germline V lookup: CDR1 GTSNPN, CDR2 SVGIG (reference sequence). The CDR3 runs 15 residues. The entire variable domain, with the rest obtained from reference TRBV30 and TRBJ1-6, is as follows: SQTIHQWPATLVQPVGSPLSLECTVEGTSNPNLYWYRQAAGRGLQLLFYSVGIGQISSEVPQNLSASRPQDRQFILSSKKLLLSDSGFYLCAWSVGNRDNSPLHFGNGTRLTVT.

This clone appeared a single time. The V call is TRBV7-3, the J call TRBJ1-2; no clear D gene. Per the germline V gene, CDR1 is SGHTA and CDR2 is FQGTGA. This CDR3 is 13 amino acids long. Trimming pared 2 bases from V and 4 bases from J, leaving 8 bases between. The CDR3 bases are TGTGCCAGCAGCTTACTGGGCTCCTATGGCTACACCTTC. Protein: CASSLLGSYGYTF.

The chain is built from TRBV4-1 and TRBJ2-1; TRBD2 might be the D (6 bases). Trimming left V 4 bases short and J 7 bases short, with 17 bases between. This CDR3 comprises 15 residues. CDR1 is MGHRA and CDR2 is YSYEKL in the germline V gene. CDR3 amino acids: CASSPSHRRGNEQFF. The CDR3, as DNA: TGCGCCAGCAGCCCCAGCCATCGCCGGGGGAATGAGCAGTTCTTC.

This sequence joins TRBV5-4 and TRBJ1-1, with D tentatively TRBD1 (5 bases). The CDR3 has 17 amino acids. Trimming removed 2 bases from V and 0 bases from J, with 17 bases in between. Germline lookup yields CDR1 SGHNT and CDR2 YYREEE (reference sequence). Here the CDR3 DNA reads TGTGCCAGCAGCTTTGCTTGGGCAGGGCTAATGAACACTGAAGCTTTCTTT. This encodes CASSFAWAGLMNTEAFF. The full variable domain, rest sourced from reference TRBV5-4 and TRBJ1-1, is ETGVTQSPTHLIKTRGQQVTLRCSSQSGHNTVSWYQQALGQGPQFIFQYYREEENGRGNFPPRFSGLQFPNYSSELNVNALELDDSALYLCASSFAWAGLMNTEAFFGQGTRLTVV.

The rearrangement links TRBV15 to TRBJ2-5; TRBD2 matches at 12 bases. The germline V gene encodes CDR1 LNHNV and CDR2 YYDKDF (reference sequence). The V segment lost 1 base and the J segment 3 bases; nucleotides outside the gene matches: 6. CDR3 length: 17 residues. The CDR3 coding sequence is TGTGCCACCAGCAGAGCTAGCGGGGGGGCGTTCAAAGAGACCCAGTACTTC. Amino acids: CATSRASGGAFKETQYF.

Note on this clone: Other DNA sequences from this sample encode an identical CDR3 as well. This chain connects TRBV5-1 to TRBJ2-5; tentatively, D is TRBD1 (5 bases). CDR3 size: 13 residues. Trimming left V 4 bases short and J 2 bases short, with 9 bases between. Germline values: CDR1 SGHRS, CDR2 YFSETQ. CDR3 nucleotides: TGCGCCAGCAGCCTCGGACAACAAGAGACCCAGTACTTC. It yields the protein CASSLGQQETQYF.

The chain employs TRBV6-5 and TRBJ1-3; 7 nucleotides line up with TRBD1. The germline gives CDR1 MNHEY, CDR2 SVGAGI. With 3 bases clipped from V and 8 bases from J, the junction kept 7 bases outside the gene matches. The length of the CDR3 is 14 residues. The CDR3 bases are TGTGCCAGCAGTTATAACAGGGGAGGATACACCATATATTTT. Its translation is CASSYNRGGYTIYF.

The genes are TRBV5-4 and TRBJ1-1; 8 bases are shared with TRBD1. The CDR3 runs to 16 residues. Germline lookup yields CDR1 SGHNT and CDR2 YYREEE (reference sequence). Germline trimming cut 4 bases from V and 4 bases from J; bases unmatched to any gene: 12. CDR3 region: CASSRPTGVDGTEAFF. The CDR3 DNA is TGTGCCAGCAGCCGGCCGACAGGGGTAGATGGCACTGAAGCTTTCTTT.

The chain recombines TRBV27 with TRBJ1-1; D is uncertain. This CDR3 is built from 13 residues. V dropped 3 bases and J dropped 1 base, with 6 bases sitting between them. CDR1 is MNHEY, CDR2 SMNVEV, per germline (reference sequence). The DNA for the CDR3 is TGTGCCAGCAGTTTTGAGAGGAACACTGAAGCTTTCTTT. Protein: CASSFERNTEAFF.

This clone showed up just a few times. This rearrangement joins TRBV19 to TRBJ1-2; no firm D call. Deletions cut 3 bases from V and 1 base from J, with 6 bases between. The CDR3 length is 13 residues. CDR1 is LNHDA, CDR2 SQIVND, per germline (reference sequence). The CDR3 DNA sequence: TGTGCCAGTAGTATCCTGAGTAACTATGGCTACACCTTC. Residues: CASSILSNYGYTF.

For the CDR3, the DNA is TGTGCCAGCAGCCCCCGTGGGCAATACGAGCAGTACTTC. Translated: CASSPRGQYEQYF. V usage is TRBV7-9 and J usage is TRBJ2-7; D is undetermined. The V gene's germline CDR1 is SEHNR and CDR2 FQNEAQ (reference sequence). There are 13 residues in the CDR3. Trimming shortened V by 5 bases and J by 4 bases, and 12 bases separated the two germline ends. The variable domain in full, with the rest retrieved from reference TRBV7-9 and TRBJ2-7, is DTGVSQNPRHKITKRGQNVTFRCDPISEHNRLYWYRQTLGQGPEFLTYFQNEAQLEKSRLLSDRFSAERPKGSFSTLEIQRTEQGDSAMYLCASSPRGQYEQYFGPGTRLTVT.